This section outlines one T cell receptor (beta chain) sequence together with its context. Antigen: not known. The entry originates in a study of T cell responses to AZD1222 COVID-19 vaccine. Study results and caveats: Reportedly, nearly half of unique spike TCRs recognized epitopes outside B.1.351/B.1.1.7 mutations. Every sample of the repertoires postdated the peak T cell response. Donors were mostly white British, more females; clonal diversity possibly underestimated. Vaccine-associated CD4 TCRs ranged over spike, dominating at 160-218 and 743-854.

Trimming took 4 bases from V and 2 from J, leaving 17 bases between them. This CDR3 is 16 amino acids long. The germline CDR1 and CDR2 sequences are KGHSH and LQKENI. Method: immunoSEQ multiplex PCR; TCRdb's copy keeps in-frame clones and lacks some. The sample comprises 150,000 to 200,000 clones, roughly 89% of which are singletons, and 1.5% to 2% rests with the top ten. J is TRBJ1-2 and V is TRBV18; D gene unclear. The sample was peripheral blood, taken on day 0 of AZD1222 vaccination. This receptor was taken from an adult in good health. CDR3 amino acids: CASSRYGGGDNYGYTF. The CDR3, as DNA: TGTGCCAGCTCACGGTACGGCGGCGGCGACAACTATGGCTACACCTTC.